A selection of T cell receptor beta chains follows, all from one sample in a study of cytomegalovirus exposure and HLA in healthy donors. The protocol was immunoSEQ multiplex PCR, while the TCRdb copy is restricted to in-frame clones and leaves out a portion. The sample yields over 150,000 clones, around 85% seen once. Source material: PBMCs. These receptors were taken from a man aged 18 to 29 in good health and CMV-seropositive. Both conserved end residues are part of each CDR3. Fields, in order: J gene, clone size, D gene, V gene, CDR3 protein, CDR3 DNA. D genes are given only for firm matches. A row's size may be missing; if present it is once, few, many or a size class.

J gene: TRBJ2-7
clone size: NA
D gene: TRBD2
V gene: TRBV5-1
CDR3 protein: CATALAGGPESYEQYF
CDR3 DNA: TGCGCCACCGCACTAGCGGGAGGGCCGGAGAGCTACGAGCAGTACTTC

J gene: TRBJ1-1
clone size: NA
D gene: TRBD1
V gene: TRBV6-1
CDR3 protein: CASSGIPGQGGTDEAFF
CDR3 DNA: TGTGCCAGCAGTGGGATACCGGGACAGGGGGGGACTGATGAAGCTTTCTTT

J gene: TRBJ2-1
clone size: NA
D gene: NA
V gene: TRBV9
CDR3 protein: CASSAQVSARGEQFF
CDR3 DNA: TGTGCCAGCAGCGCCCAAGTTAGCGCGAGGGGGGAGCAGTTCTTC

J gene: TRBJ2-7
clone size: many
D gene: NA
V gene: TRBV6-5
CDR3 protein: CANGGHHEQYF
CDR3 DNA: TGTGCCAACGGCGGGCATCACGAGCAGTACTTC

J gene: TRBJ1-2
clone size: NA
D gene: NA
V gene: TRBV6-5
CDR3 protein: CASSQDRVHGYTF
CDR3 DNA: TGTGCCAGCAGCCAGGACAGAGTACATGGCTACACCTTC

J gene: TRBJ1-4
clone size: once
D gene: NA
V gene: TRBV30
CDR3 protein: CAWRLDSDNEKLFF
CDR3 DNA: TGTGCCTGGAGGTTAGACAGCGACAATGAAAAACTGTTTTTT

J gene: TRBJ2-7
clone size: NA
D gene: TRBD2
V gene: TRBV30
CDR3 protein: CAWKGLAGDHYEQYF
CDR3 DNA: TGTGCCTGGAAGGGACTAGCGGGAGACCACTACGAGCAGTACTTC

J gene: TRBJ2-3
clone size: NA
D gene: TRBD1
V gene: TRBV5-1
CDR3 protein: CASSLGTASTDTQYF
CDR3 DNA: TGCGCCAGCAGCCTAGGGACAGCCAGCACAGATACGCAGTATTTT

J gene: TRBJ1-2
clone size: NA
D gene: NA
V gene: TRBV5-4
CDR3 protein: CASSLRGNPYYGYTF
CDR3 DNA: TGTGCCAGCAGCTTAAGGGGCAACCCTTACTATGGCTACACCTTC

J gene: TRBJ1-1
clone size: NA
D gene: NA
V gene: TRBV5-5
CDR3 protein: CASSSLGWASKAFF
CDR3 DNA: TGTGCCAGCAGCTCTCTTGGGTGGGCATCTAAAGCTTTCTTT

J gene: TRBJ2-5
clone size: NA
D gene: NA
V gene: TRBV28
CDR3 protein: CASSLGETQYF
CDR3 DNA: TGTGCCAGCAGTCTCGGGGAGACCCAGTACTTC

J gene: TRBJ2-1
clone size: NA
D gene: TRBD1
V gene: TRBV9
CDR3 protein: CASSVSGQGGRNEQFF
CDR3 DNA: TGTGCCAGCAGCGTATCCGGACAGGGTGGAAGGAATGAGCAGTTCTTC

J gene: TRBJ2-7
clone size: NA
D gene: NA
V gene: TRBV19
CDR3 protein: CASSPQTDSSEQYF
CDR3 DNA: TGTGCCAGTAGTCCCCAGACCGACAGCAGCGAGCAGTACTTC

J gene: TRBJ1-5
clone size: NA
D gene: TRBD1
V gene: TRBV6-5
CDR3 protein: CASSYTGTGGDQPQHF
CDR3 DNA: TGTGCCAGCAGTTACACCGGGACAGGGGGTGACCAGCCCCAGCATTTT

J gene: TRBJ1-4
clone size: NA
D gene: TRBD1
V gene: TRBV28
CDR3 protein: CASSHPRTGNEKLFF
CDR3 DNA: TGTGCCAGCAGTCATCCGAGGACAGGGAACGAAAAACTGTTTTTT

J gene: TRBJ1-2
clone size: NA
D gene: NA
V gene: TRBV28
CDR3 protein: CASSPQGNYGYTF
CDR3 DNA: TGTGCCAGCAGTCCACAGGGTAACTATGGCTACACCTTC

J gene: TRBJ2-7
clone size: NA
D gene: TRBD2
V gene: TRBV5-8
CDR3 protein: CASSALLAGVIDEQYF
CDR3 DNA: TGTGCCAGCAGCGCTTTACTAGCGGGAGTAATAGACGAGCAGTACTTC

J gene: TRBJ2-3
clone size: NA
D gene: NA
V gene: TRBV28
CDR3 protein: CASSLKGATDTQYF
CDR3 DNA: TGTGCCAGCAGTTTAAAAGGAGCGACAGATACGCAGTATTTT

J gene: TRBJ1-2
clone size: NA
D gene: NA
V gene: TRBV28
CDR3 protein: CASIPSGGGYGYTF
CDR3 DNA: TGTGCCAGCATCCCTTCGGGCGGGGGGTATGGCTACACCTTC

J gene: TRBJ2-2
clone size: NA
D gene: NA
V gene: TRBV10-1
CDR3 protein: CASSGDSTGELFF
CDR3 DNA: TGCGCCAGCAGTGGGGACTCCACCGGGGAGCTGTTTTTT

J gene: TRBJ2-2
clone size: NA
D gene: NA
V gene: TRBV12-5
CDR3 protein: CASGLPFRTLNTGELFF
CDR3 DNA: TGTGCTAGTGGTTTGCCTTTTAGAACTCTTAACACCGGGGAGCTGTTTTTT

J gene: TRBJ2-7
clone size: NA
D gene: NA
V gene: TRBV28
CDR3 protein: CASSFLSALSYEQYF
CDR3 DNA: TGTGCCAGCAGTTTTCTTAGCGCCCTCTCCTACGAGCAGTACTTC

J gene: TRBJ1-2
clone size: NA
D gene: NA
V gene: TRBV12-5
CDR3 protein: CASDSQGTGYTF
CDR3 DNA: TGTGCTAGTGACTCACAGGGCACTGGCTACACCTTC

J gene: TRBJ2-3
clone size: NA
D gene: TRBD2
V gene: TRBV11-3
CDR3 protein: CASRERGRGTDTQYF
CDR3 DNA: TGTGCCAGCAGAGAGCGGGGGCGGGGCACAGATACGCAGTATTTT

J gene: TRBJ2-7
clone size: few
D gene: NA
V gene: TRBV30
CDR3 protein: CAWRSSYEQYF
CDR3 DNA: TGTGCCTGGAGATCATCCTACGAGCAGTACTTC